The rows below give T cell receptor beta chains drawn from one sample of a study of blood T cell repertoires in COVID-19. This table comes from immunoSEQ multiplex PCR, and its TCRdb copy is limited to in-frame clones, with some not included. The table lists about 26,000 clones, nearly 90% of them singletons, with about 11% in the top ten. The sample consisted of peripheral blood. These receptors were collected from a man between 65 and 79 years old with acute or convalescent COVID-19. Both conserved end residues are part of each CDR3. A D gene is named only where the DNA matches it firmly. The size of a clone is reported for some rows only, either as once, few or many, or as a class for expanded clones.

clone_size: once; j_call: TRBJ2-6; d_call: TRBD1; v_call: TRBV15; cdr3_nt: TGTGCCACCAGCAGGAGGACAGGGGCCCTCTCTGGGGCCAACGTCCTGACTTTC; cdr3_aa: CATSRRTGALSGANVLTF
clone_size: NA; j_call: TRBJ2-5; d_call: NA; v_call: TRBV27; cdr3_nt: TGTGCCAGCAGTTTCGGGGAGACTTTCCAAGAGACCCAGTACTTC; cdr3_aa: CASSFGETFQETQYF
clone_size: NA; j_call: TRBJ2-4; d_call: NA; v_call: TRBV5-1; cdr3_nt: TGCGCCAGCAGCTCCGACGGGGTCGGGGACATTCAGTACTTC; cdr3_aa: CASSSDGVGDIQYF
clone_size: NA; j_call: TRBJ1-2; d_call: NA; v_call: TRBV2; cdr3_nt: TGTGCCAGCGGGGGAGGACGTCGTGGCTACACCTTC; cdr3_aa: CASGGGRRGYTF
clone_size: NA; j_call: TRBJ1-2; d_call: TRBD1; v_call: TRBV5-6; cdr3_nt: TGTGCCAGCAGCCGTGGGGACAGGCAATTCTATGGCTACACCTTC; cdr3_aa: CASSRGDRQFYGYTF
clone_size: NA; j_call: TRBJ1-2; d_call: TRBD1; v_call: TRBV7-9; cdr3_nt: TGTGCCAGCAGCGCCAACAGGGGTGACTATGGCTACACCTTC; cdr3_aa: CASSANRGDYGYTF
clone_size: few; j_call: TRBJ2-2; d_call: TRBD1; v_call: TRBV19; cdr3_nt: TGTGCCAGTAGTGCACGAGACAGGGCCACCGGGGAGCTGTTTTTT; cdr3_aa: CASSARDRATGELFF
clone_size: NA; j_call: TRBJ1-2; d_call: TRBD1; v_call: TRBV18; cdr3_nt: TGTGCCAGCTCATCACGGGGTAAGGGGGCGGCAGACTATGGCTACACCTTC; cdr3_aa: CASSSRGKGAADYGYTF
clone_size: NA; j_call: TRBJ1-2; d_call: NA; v_call: TRBV18; cdr3_nt: TGTGCCAGCTCACCAGAGGGTAGGGGGATCGAGACCTTC; cdr3_aa: CASSPEGRGIETF
clone_size: NA; j_call: TRBJ2-2; d_call: NA; v_call: TRBV28; cdr3_nt: TGTGCCAGCAGTTTACCACTAGCAACCGGGGAGCTGTTTTTT; cdr3_aa: CASSLPLATGELFF
clone_size: NA; j_call: TRBJ2-7; d_call: NA; v_call: TRBV5-6; cdr3_nt: TGTGCCAGCAGCTTAAGGGGTTTCTCCTACGAGCAGTACTTC; cdr3_aa: CASSLRGFSYEQYF
clone_size: NA; j_call: TRBJ2-5; d_call: NA; v_call: TRBV15; cdr3_nt: TGTGCCACCAGCAGAGATAAGGGAGTTTTCGAGACCCAGTACTTC; cdr3_aa: CATSRDKGVFETQYF
clone_size: NA; j_call: TRBJ2-7; d_call: NA; v_call: TRBV27; cdr3_nt: TGTGCCAGCAGTCCCAGACAGTGGAGCTACGAGCAGTACTTC; cdr3_aa: CASSPRQWSYEQYF
clone_size: NA; j_call: TRBJ2-7; d_call: TRBD2; v_call: TRBV5-4; cdr3_nt: TGTGCCAGCAGCTCAGAGACTAGCGGGCCATATACCTACGAGCAGTACTTC; cdr3_aa: CASSSETSGPYTYEQYF
clone_size: NA; j_call: TRBJ2-3; d_call: TRBD2; v_call: TRBV4-1; cdr3_nt: TGCGCCAGCAGCCAAGATGGGGGACTAGCGGGAAGGGATACGCAGTATTTT; cdr3_aa: CASSQDGGLAGRDTQYF
clone_size: few; j_call: TRBJ1-5; d_call: TRBD1; v_call: TRBV15; cdr3_nt: TGTGCCACCAGCAGAGGGACAGGGGGCCTTGTTCGGCCCCAGCATTTT; cdr3_aa: CATSRGTGGLVRPQHF
clone_size: once; j_call: TRBJ2-1; d_call: TRBD2; v_call: TRBV27; cdr3_nt: TGTGCCAGCAGTTTAGGGACTAGCGACTACAATGAGCAGTTCTTC; cdr3_aa: CASSLGTSDYNEQFF
clone_size: NA; j_call: TRBJ1-1; d_call: TRBD1; v_call: TRBV7-9; cdr3_nt: TGTGCCAGCAGCCCCCGGGTCCCGGGACAGGGGCAAGGCACTGAAGCTTTCTTT; cdr3_aa: CASSPRVPGQGQGTEAFF
clone_size: NA; j_call: TRBJ2-5; d_call: TRBD2; v_call: TRBV24-1; cdr3_nt: TGTGCCACCAGTGGATCTAGCGGGGAGACCCAGTACTTC; cdr3_aa: CATSGSSGETQYF
clone_size: few; j_call: TRBJ1-1; d_call: TRBD1; v_call: TRBV18; cdr3_nt: TGTGCCAGCTCACCATTGGTAACCGGACAGGGGTTGGGCACTGAAGCTTTCTTT; cdr3_aa: CASSPLVTGQGLGTEAFF
clone_size: NA; j_call: TRBJ1-1; d_call: NA; v_call: TRBV2; cdr3_nt: TGTGCCAGCAGGACACAGGCCCCGAACACTGAAGCTTTCTTT; cdr3_aa: CASRTQAPNTEAFF
clone_size: NA; j_call: TRBJ1-5; d_call: TRBD1; v_call: TRBV7-8; cdr3_nt: TGTGCCAGCAGCTTAGCAATTTGGACAGGGAATTCGTATAGCAATCAGCCCCAGCATTTT; cdr3_aa: CASSLAIWTGNSYSNQPQHF
clone_size: NA; j_call: TRBJ2-1; d_call: TRBD2; v_call: TRBV7-2; cdr3_nt: TGTGCCAGCAGCTCCCGGACCGGGACTAGCGGCGGTGAGCAGTTCTTC; cdr3_aa: CASSSRTGTSGGEQFF
clone_size: NA; j_call: TRBJ2-4; d_call: NA; v_call: TRBV29-1; cdr3_nt: TGCAGCGTTGAAAAAACGACAGGACTTAACATTCAGTACTTC; cdr3_aa: CSVEKTTGLNIQYF
clone_size: NA; j_call: TRBJ2-6; d_call: NA; v_call: TRBV28; cdr3_nt: TGTGCCAGCAGCTCCGTAGACTCTGGGGCCAACGTCCTGACTTTC; cdr3_aa: CASSSVDSGANVLTF
clone_size: NA; j_call: TRBJ1-6; d_call: NA; v_call: TRBV9; cdr3_nt: TGTGCCAGCAGCGTCAACCGAATGAGCGGGACTTTTTCCCTCCACTTT; cdr3_aa: CASSVNRMSGTFSLHF
clone_size: NA; j_call: TRBJ1-1; d_call: NA; v_call: TRBV11-2; cdr3_nt: TGTGCCAGCAGCCGACTGAGGGGAGGGACTGAAGCTTTCTTT; cdr3_aa: CASSRLRGGTEAFF
clone_size: NA; j_call: TRBJ2-5; d_call: TRBD1; v_call: TRBV5-1; cdr3_nt: TGCGCCAGCAGCCCCGGGACAGGGTTTAATCAAGAGACCCAGTACTTC; cdr3_aa: CASSPGTGFNQETQYF